This T cell receptor (beta chain) derives from a study of blood T cell repertoires in COVID-19. Overall study: T cells, B-cell-depleted T cells, or PBMCs provided the cDNA or gDNA that served as material.

Germline assignment: CDR1 KGHSH and CDR2 LQKENI. V dropped 5 bases and J dropped 1 base, with 11 bases sitting between them. The CDR3 spans 14 residues. Participant age was roughly 18 to 90 years, and participants resided in around 24 US areas. Cohort allocation depended upon clinical history that participants reported. Per the original data handling: It was from reference gene primer amplification that nucleated cell counts were estimated. Produced via immunoSEQ multiplex PCR; TCRdb's table is partial and in-frame only. The DNA gave D and trimming, while V, J and clone size come from that table. Among hundreds of thousands of clones listed, about 82% were seen once.

The chain is built from TRBV18 and TRBJ1-1; D is unclear. Sequencing was done on a sample of PBMCs or T cells enriched from blood (not recorded which). The receptor was derived from a woman aged 50 to 60 with acute COVID-19. The CDR3 region has the DNA TGTGCCAGCTCAAAGGAGGTGGAGAACACTGAAGCTTTCTTT. Translating gives CASSKEVENTEAFF. Drawing the rest from reference TRBV18 and TRBJ1-1, the complete variable domain is NAGVMQNPRHLVRRRGQEARLRCSPMKGHSHVYWYRQLPEEGLKFMVYLQKENIIDESGMPKERFSAEFPKEGPSILRIQQVVRGDSAAYFCASSKEVENTEAFFGQGTRLTVV.